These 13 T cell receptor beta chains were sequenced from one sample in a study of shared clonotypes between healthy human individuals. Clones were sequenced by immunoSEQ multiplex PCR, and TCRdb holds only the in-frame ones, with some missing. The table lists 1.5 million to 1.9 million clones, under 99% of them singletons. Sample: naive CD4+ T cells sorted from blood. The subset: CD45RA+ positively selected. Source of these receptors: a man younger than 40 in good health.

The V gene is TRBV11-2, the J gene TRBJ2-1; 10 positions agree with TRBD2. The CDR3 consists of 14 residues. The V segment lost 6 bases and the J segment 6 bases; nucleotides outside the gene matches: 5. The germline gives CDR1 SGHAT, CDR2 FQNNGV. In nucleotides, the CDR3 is TGTGCCAGCAGACTAGCGGGACTGGGCAATGAGCAGTTCTTC. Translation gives CASRLAGLGNEQFF. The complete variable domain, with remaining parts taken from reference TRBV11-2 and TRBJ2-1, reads EAGVAQSPRYKIIEKRQSVAFWCNPISGHATLYWYQQILGQGPKLLIQFQNNGVVDDSQLPKDRFSAERLKGVDSTLKIQPAKLEDSAVYLCASRLAGLGNEQFFGPGTRLTVL.

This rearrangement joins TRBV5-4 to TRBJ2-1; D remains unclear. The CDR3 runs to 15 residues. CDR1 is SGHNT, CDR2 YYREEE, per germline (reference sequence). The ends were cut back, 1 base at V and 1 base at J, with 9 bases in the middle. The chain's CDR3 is CASSLTSLSYNEQFF. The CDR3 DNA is TGTGCCAGCAGCTTGACAAGTCTTTCCTACAATGAGCAGTTCTTC.

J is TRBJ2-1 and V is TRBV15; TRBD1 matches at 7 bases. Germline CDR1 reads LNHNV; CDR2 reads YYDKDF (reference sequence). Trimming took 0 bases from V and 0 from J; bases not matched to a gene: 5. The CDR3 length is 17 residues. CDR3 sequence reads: CATSRDSRGSSYNEQFF. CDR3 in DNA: TGTGCCACCAGCAGAGATAGCAGGGGGAGCTCCTACAATGAGCAGTTCTTC.

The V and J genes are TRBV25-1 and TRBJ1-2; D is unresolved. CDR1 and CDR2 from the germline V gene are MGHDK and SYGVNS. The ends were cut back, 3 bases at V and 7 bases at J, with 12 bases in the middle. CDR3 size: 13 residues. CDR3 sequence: CASSDPRVGGYTF. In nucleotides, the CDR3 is TGTGCCAGCAGTGATCCAAGGGTGGGTGGCTACACCTTC.

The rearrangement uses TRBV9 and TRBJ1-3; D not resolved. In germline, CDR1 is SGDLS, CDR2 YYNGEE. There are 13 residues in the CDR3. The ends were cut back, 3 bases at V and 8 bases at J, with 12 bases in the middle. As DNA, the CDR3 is TGTGCCAGCAGCGGAGGGCCGGAGGACACCATATATTTT. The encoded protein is CASSGGPEDTIYF.

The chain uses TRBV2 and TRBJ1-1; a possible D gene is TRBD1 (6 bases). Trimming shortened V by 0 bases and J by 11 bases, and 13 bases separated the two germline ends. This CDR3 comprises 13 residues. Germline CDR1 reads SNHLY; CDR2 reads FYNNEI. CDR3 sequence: CASSEAAWGRAFF. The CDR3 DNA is TGTGCCAGCAGTGAAGCGGCGTGGGGGCGGGCTTTCTTT.

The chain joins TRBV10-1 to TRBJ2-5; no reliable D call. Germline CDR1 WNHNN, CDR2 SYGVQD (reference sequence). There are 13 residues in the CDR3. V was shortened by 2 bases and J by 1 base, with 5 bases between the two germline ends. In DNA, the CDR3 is TGCGCCAGCAGTGAGGAGTTCCAAGAGACCCAGTACTTC. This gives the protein CASSEEFQETQYF.

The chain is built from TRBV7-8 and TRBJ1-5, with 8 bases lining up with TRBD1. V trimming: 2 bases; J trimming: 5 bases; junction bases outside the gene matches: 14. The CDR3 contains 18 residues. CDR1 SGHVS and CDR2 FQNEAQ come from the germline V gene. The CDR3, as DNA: TGTGCCAGCAGCTTATACTTCACAGGGGGAAACTTTTATCAGCCCCAGCATTTT. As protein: CASSLYFTGGNFYQPQHF.

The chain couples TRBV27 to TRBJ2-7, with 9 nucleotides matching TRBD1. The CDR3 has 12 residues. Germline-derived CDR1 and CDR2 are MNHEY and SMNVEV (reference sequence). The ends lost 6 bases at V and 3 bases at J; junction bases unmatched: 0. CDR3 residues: CASRDRGYEQYF. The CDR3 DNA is TGTGCCAGCAGGGACAGGGGCTACGAGCAGTACTTC.

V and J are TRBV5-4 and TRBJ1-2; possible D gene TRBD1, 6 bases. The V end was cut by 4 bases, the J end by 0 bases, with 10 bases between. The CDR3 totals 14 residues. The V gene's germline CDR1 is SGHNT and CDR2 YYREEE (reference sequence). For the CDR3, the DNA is TGTGCCAGCAGCCGGGGACAAACTAACTATGGCTACACCTTC. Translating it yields CASSRGQTNYGYTF.

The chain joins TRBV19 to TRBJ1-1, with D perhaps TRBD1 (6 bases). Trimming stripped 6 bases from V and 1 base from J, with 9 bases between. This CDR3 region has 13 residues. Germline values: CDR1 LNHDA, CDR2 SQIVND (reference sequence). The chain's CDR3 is CASRQGGNTEAFF. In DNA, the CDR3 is TGTGCCAGTAGACAGGGTGGGAACACTGAAGCTTTCTTT.

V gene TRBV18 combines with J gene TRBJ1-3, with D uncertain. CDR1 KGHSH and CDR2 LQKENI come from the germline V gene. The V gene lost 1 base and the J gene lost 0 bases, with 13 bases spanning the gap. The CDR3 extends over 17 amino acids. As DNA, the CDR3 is TGTGCCAGCTCACCACTGTCGAGCGCGAGCTCTGGAAACACCATATATTTT. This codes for CASSPLSSASSGNTIYF.

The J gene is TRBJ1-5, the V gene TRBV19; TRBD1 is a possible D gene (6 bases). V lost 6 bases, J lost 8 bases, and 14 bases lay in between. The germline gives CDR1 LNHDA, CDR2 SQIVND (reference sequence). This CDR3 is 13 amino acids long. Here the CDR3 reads CASRGGSLEPQHF. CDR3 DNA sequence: TGTGCCAGTAGAGGGGGTTCACTTGAGCCCCAGCATTTT. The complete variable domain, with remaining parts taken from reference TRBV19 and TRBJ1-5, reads DGGITQSPKYLFRKEGQNVTLSCEQNLNHDAMYWYRQDPGQGLRLIYYSQIVNDFQKGDIAEGYSVSREKKESFPLTVTSAQKNPTAFYLCASRGGSLEPQHFGDGTRLSIL.